A single sample is the source of the 13 T cell receptor beta chains below, sequenced in a study of regulatory T cells in long-lasting Graves disease. HTBI primers from iRepertoire and Arm-PCR of CDR3 regions yielded the TCR beta libraries. TCRdb recomputed calls from the multiplex PCR reads with MiXCR, one row per CDR3 protein. The sample has roughly 450,000 distinct CDR3 sequences; roughly a quarter are singletons. Time point of the sample: persistent/refractory GD, antithyroid drugs over 5 years with positive TRAb. From RNA extracted from PBMCs, the TCR library was made. The specimen comprised peripheral blood mononuclear cells (PBMCs), sampled when the disease was refractory, from a patient treated with antithyroid drugs. The receptors were sampled from a female donor with Graves disease.

The chain has TRBV27 and TRBJ1-6, with 8 bases that match TRBD1. V lost 8 bases to trimming and J lost 7 bases; unmatched junction nucleotides: 4. CDR3 size: 13 residues. In germline, CDR1 is MNHEY, CDR2 SMNVEV (reference sequence). The CDR3 is CASGRGQNSPLHF. The CDR3 DNA sequence: TGTGCCAGCGGCAGGGGGCAGAATTCACCCCTCCACTTT.

V is TRBV28 and J is TRBJ1-6; the D gene is possibly TRBD1 (6 bases). Germline V gene data show CDR1 as MDHEN and CDR2 as SYDVKM. The CDR3 has 16 residues. Deletions cut 5 bases from V and 7 bases from J, with 18 bases between. The CDR3 is CASSARVRRGNSPLHF. In nucleotides, the CDR3 is TGTGCCAGCAGTGCTCGAGTTCGGAGGGGGAATTCACCCCTCCACTTT.

This chain joins TRBV5-1 and TRBJ2-7, with D possibly being TRBD1 (6 bases). V lost 4 bases and J lost 3, with 17 bases in between. The V gene's germline CDR1 is SGHRS and CDR2 YFSETQ. This CDR3 contains 15 residues. CDR3 in amino acids: CASSPRTAGGYEQYF. Written as DNA, the CDR3 is TGCGCCAGCAGCCCACGGACAGCTGGGGGCTACGAGCAGTACTTC.

V usage is TRBV9 and J usage is TRBJ2-5; TRBD1 matches at 9 bases. Unmatched junction bases numbered 5, after V lost 0 bases and J lost 2 bases. Germline assignment: CDR1 SGDLS and CDR2 YYNGEE. The CDR3 totals 16 residues. The CDR3 region has the DNA TGTGCCAGCAGCGTAGGACCGACAGGGGGACAAGAGACCCAGTACTTC. This gives the protein CASSVGPTGGQETQYF.

The genes are TRBV5-8 and TRBJ2-4, with TRBD2 matching 7 bases. CDR3 length: 15 residues. The junction had 12 bases not matched to a gene; V was cut back by 4 bases and J by 8 bases. Germline V gives CDR1 SGHTS, CDR2 YDEGEE. CDR3 coding DNA: TGTGCCAGCAGCCATAACAGGCATCGGGGGGACATTCAGTACTTC. This encodes CASSHNRHRGDIQYF.

This chain uses TRBV30 with TRBJ2-7, with a tentative D call TRBD2 (5 bases). V was pared by 1 base and J by 0 bases, with 10 bases between. The CDR3 is 14 residues long. The V gene's germline CDR1 is GTSNPN and CDR2 SVGIG (reference sequence). This CDR3 reads CAWSGGLSSYEQYF. The CDR3 nucleotides read TGTGCCTGGAGTGGAGGACTTTCCTCCTACGAGCAGTACTTC.

This clonotype occurred a few times. The chain couples TRBV19 to TRBJ2-5, with a tentative D call TRBD2 (6 bases). CDR1 LNHDA and CDR2 SQIVND come from the germline V gene (reference sequence). The CDR3 runs 20 residues. V was clipped by 2 bases and J by 2 bases, with 27 bases between them. CDR3 DNA sequence: TGTGCCAGTAGTATAATCCCCCTCGGAAGCGGGCCGACATCTCAAGAGACCCAGTACTTC. Its translation: CASSIIPLGSGPTSQETQYF.

This clonotype was seen ten or more times. The chain joins TRBV11-3 to TRBJ2-7; D gene unclear. The CDR3 consists of 13 residues. The V gene lost 3 bases and the J gene lost 7 bases, with 13 bases spanning the gap. The V gene's germline CDR1 is SGHNT and CDR2 YENEEA. The CDR3 nucleotides read TGTGCCAGCAGCTTGGACGGAGATGGAGAGCAGTACTTC. Protein: CASSLDGDGEQYF.

The genes are TRBV7-9 and TRBJ2-7; 8 bases map to TRBD1. The length of the CDR3 is 16 residues. With V trimmed by 1 base and J by 5 bases, 10 bases remained unmatched. Germline lookup yields CDR1 SEHNR and CDR2 FQNEAQ (reference sequence). The CDR3 sequence is CASSLGAGGAVHEQYF. DNA of the CDR3: TGTGCCAGCAGCTTAGGAGCAGGGGGCGCGGTCCACGAGCAGTACTTC.

The V call is TRBV3-1, the J call TRBJ2-1, with no clear D. CDR3 size: 12 residues. Germline V CDR1 and CDR2: LGHDT, YNNKEL (reference sequence). The germline V and J ends were trimmed by 1 base and 8 bases, with 6 bases remaining between them. The CDR3 loop is CASSQAFYEQFF. DNA for the CDR3: TGTGCCAGCAGCCAAGCCTTCTATGAGCAGTTCTTC.

The J gene is TRBJ2-7, the V gene TRBV6-1; 9 bases are shared with TRBD2. Germline CDR1 and CDR2: MNHNS and SASEGT. The J segment lost 2 bases and the V segment lost 7 bases, leaving 9 bases of the junction unmatched. The CDR3 is 15 amino acids. The CDR3 loop reads CASTLGASGAYEQYF. The CDR3 region has the DNA TGTGCCAGCACCCTAGGAGCTAGCGGGGCCTACGAGCAGTACTTC.

This clonotype has only a few counts. The chain joins TRBV11-2 to TRBJ2-2; 11 bases fit TRBD2. CDR3 length: 16 amino acids. The V segment lost 8 bases and the J segment 1 base; nucleotides outside the gene matches: 6. CDR1 and CDR2 (germline): SGHAT, FQNNGV. The CDR3 region has the DNA TGTGCCAGCCGCGGGACTAGCGGATTGAACACCGGGGAGCTGTTTTTT. This codes for CASRGTSGLNTGELFF.

The rearrangement uses TRBV6-2 or TRBV6-3 and TRBJ1-5; perhaps TRBD1 as D (5 bases). Germline CDR1 MNHEY, CDR2 SVGEGT. The V end was cut by 7 bases, the J end by 6 bases, with 19 bases between. CDR3 size: 15 residues. In DNA, the CDR3 is TGTGCCAGCACCGTACGATTAGATGGGGCTCAGCCCCAGCATTTT. As protein: CASTVRLDGAQPQHF.